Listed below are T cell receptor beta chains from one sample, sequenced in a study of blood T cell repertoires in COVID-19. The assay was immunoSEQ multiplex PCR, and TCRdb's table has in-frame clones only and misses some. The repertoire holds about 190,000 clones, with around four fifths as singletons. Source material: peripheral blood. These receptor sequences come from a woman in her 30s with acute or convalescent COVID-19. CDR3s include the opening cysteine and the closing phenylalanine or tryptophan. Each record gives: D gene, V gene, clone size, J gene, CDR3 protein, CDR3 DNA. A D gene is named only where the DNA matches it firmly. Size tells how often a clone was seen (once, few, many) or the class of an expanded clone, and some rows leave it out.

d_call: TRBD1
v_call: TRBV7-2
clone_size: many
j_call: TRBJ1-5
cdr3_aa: CASSLGSGGAYSNQPQHF
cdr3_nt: TGTGCCAGCAGCTTAGGTTCAGGGGGCGCCTATAGCAATCAGCCCCAGCATTTT

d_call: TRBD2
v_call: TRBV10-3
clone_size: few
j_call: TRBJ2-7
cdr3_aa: CAIRGTSGRAIYEQYF
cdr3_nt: TGTGCCATCAGGGGAACTAGCGGGAGGGCTATCTACGAGCAGTACTTC

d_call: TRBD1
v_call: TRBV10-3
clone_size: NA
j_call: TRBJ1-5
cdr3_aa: CAISEDSTGFQPQHF
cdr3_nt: TGTGCCATCAGTGAGGACTCGACAGGGTTTCAGCCCCAGCATTTT

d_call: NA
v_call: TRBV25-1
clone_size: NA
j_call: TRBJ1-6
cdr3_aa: CASSGWGGGGNSPLHF
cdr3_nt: TGTGCCAGCAGTGGGTGGGGAGGGGGTGGTAATTCACCCCTCCACTTT

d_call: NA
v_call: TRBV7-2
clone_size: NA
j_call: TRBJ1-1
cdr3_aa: CASSLVGSMNTEAFF
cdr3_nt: TGTGCCAGCAGCTTAGTGGGCAGTATGAACACTGAAGCTTTCTTT

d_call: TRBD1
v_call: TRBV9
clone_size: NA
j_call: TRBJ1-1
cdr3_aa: CASSVGPGQGVNTEAFF
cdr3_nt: TGTGCCAGCAGCGTAGGCCCCGGACAGGGTGTGAACACTGAAGCTTTCTTT

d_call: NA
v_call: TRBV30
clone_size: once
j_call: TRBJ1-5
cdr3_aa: CAWNSGGPQHF
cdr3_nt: TGTGCCTGGAATTCGGGAGGGCCCCAGCATTTT

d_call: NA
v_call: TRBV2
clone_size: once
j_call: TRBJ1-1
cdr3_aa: CASSVIGTEAFF
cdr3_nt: TGTGCCAGCAGTGTGATCGGCACTGAAGCTTTCTTT

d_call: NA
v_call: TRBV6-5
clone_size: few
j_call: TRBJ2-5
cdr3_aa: CASSYQSYQETQYF
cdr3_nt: TGTGCCAGCAGTTACCAGTCGTACCAAGAGACCCAGTACTTC

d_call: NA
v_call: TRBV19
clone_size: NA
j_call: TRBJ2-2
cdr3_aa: CASSHPTTGVGELFF
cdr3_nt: TGTGCCAGTAGCCACCCGACTACCGGGGTCGGGGAGCTGTTTTTT

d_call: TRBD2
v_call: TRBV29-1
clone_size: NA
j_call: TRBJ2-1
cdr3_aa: CSVAGRASELNNEQFF
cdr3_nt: TGCAGCGTTGCCGGGAGGGCCTCCGAACTTAACAATGAGCAGTTCTTC

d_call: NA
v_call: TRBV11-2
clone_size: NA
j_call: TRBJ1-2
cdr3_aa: CASSLLSRTESAGYTF
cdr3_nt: TGTGCCAGCAGCCTACTCTCGCGGACAGAAAGTGCTGGCTACACCTTC

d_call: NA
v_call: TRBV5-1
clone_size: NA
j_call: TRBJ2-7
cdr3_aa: CASTDRYSNEQYF
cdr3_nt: TGCGCCAGCACCGACAGGTATTCGAACGAGCAGTACTTC

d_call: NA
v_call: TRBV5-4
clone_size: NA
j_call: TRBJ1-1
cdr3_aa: CASSGANPGWNTEAFF
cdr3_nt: TGTGCCAGCAGCGGGGCAAACCCCGGTTGGAACACTGAAGCTTTCTTT

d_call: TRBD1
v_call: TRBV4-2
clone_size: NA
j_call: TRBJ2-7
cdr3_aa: CATPDRIVHEQYF
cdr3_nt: TGTGCCACCCCGGACAGGATCGTCCACGAGCAGTACTTC

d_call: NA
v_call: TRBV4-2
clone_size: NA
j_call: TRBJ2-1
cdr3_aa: CASSQDPRNPYREQFF
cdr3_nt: TGTGCCAGCAGCCAAGATCCGCGTAATCCTTACCGGGAGCAGTTCTTC

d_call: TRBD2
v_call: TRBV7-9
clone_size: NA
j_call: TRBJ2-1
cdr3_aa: CASSLGTTVVYNEQFF
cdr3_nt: TGTGCCAGCAGCCTAGGGACTACTGTTGTTTACAATGAGCAGTTCTTC

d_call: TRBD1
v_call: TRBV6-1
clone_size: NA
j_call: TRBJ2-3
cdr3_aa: CASSVTQGAVSDTQYF
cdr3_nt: TGTGCCAGCAGTGTAACACAGGGGGCTGTATCAGATACGCAGTATTTT

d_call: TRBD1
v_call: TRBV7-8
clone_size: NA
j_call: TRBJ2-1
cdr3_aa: CASSPWTGRSNEQFF
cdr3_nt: TGTGCCAGCAGCCCTTGGACAGGGAGGAGCAATGAGCAGTTCTTC

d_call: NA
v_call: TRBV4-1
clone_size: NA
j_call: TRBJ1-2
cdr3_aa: CASSQELEMSGGGVYGYTF
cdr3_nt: TGCGCCAGCAGCCAAGAGTTGGAGATGAGTGGGGGGGGCGTCTATGGCTACACCTTC

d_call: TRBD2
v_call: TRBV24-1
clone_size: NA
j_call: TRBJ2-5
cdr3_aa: CATSGWGGVGQETQYF
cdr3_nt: TGTGCCACCAGTGGGTGGGGGGGAGTGGGTCAAGAGACCCAGTACTTC

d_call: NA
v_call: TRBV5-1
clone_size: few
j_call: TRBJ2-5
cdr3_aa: CASSPGGSQETQYF
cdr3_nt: TGCGCCAGCAGCCCCGGAGGCAGCCAAGAGACCCAGTACTTC

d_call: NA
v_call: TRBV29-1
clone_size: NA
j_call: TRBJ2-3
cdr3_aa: CSGGGSLTDTQYF
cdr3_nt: TGCAGCGGCGGGGGCTCTCTAACAGATACGCAGTATTTT

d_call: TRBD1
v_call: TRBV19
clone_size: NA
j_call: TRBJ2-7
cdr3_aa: CASGQGYEQYF
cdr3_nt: TGTGCCAGCGGACAGGGCTACGAGCAGTACTTC

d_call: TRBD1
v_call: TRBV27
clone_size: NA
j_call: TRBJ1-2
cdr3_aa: CASSPTGDNGYTF
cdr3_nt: TGTGCCAGCAGTCCAACAGGGGACAATGGCTACACCTTC

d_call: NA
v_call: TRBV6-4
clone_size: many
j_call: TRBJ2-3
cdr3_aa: CASSLSTDTQYF
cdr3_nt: TGTGCCAGCAGTCTCAGCACAGATACGCAGTATTTT

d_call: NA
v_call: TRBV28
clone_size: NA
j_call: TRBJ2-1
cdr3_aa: CASSLHSGINEQFF
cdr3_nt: TGTGCCAGCAGTTTGCACTCAGGGATCAATGAGCAGTTCTTC

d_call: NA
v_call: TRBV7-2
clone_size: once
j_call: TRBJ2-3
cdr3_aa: CASSGQGWGTDTQYF
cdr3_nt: TGTGCCAGCAGTGGCCAGGGATGGGGCACAGATACGCAGTATTTT

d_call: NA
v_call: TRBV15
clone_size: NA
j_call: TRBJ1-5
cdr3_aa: CATSREQLARGYSNQPQHF
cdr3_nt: TGTGCCACCAGCAGAGAACAGTTGGCCCGGGGGTATAGCAATCAGCCCCAGCATTTT

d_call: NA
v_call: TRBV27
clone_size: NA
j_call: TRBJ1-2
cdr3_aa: CASSLLGAGGYTF
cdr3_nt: TGTGCCAGCAGTTTATTGGGGGCAGGAGGCTACACCTTC

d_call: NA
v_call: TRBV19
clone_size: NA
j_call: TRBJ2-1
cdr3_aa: CASRGLYNEQFF
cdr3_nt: TGTGCCAGTAGGGGACTCTACAATGAGCAGTTCTTC

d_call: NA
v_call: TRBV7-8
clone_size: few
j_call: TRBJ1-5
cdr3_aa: CASSLEAGAQPQHF
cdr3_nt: TGTGCCAGCAGCTTAGAGGCAGGGGCTCAGCCCCAGCATTTT

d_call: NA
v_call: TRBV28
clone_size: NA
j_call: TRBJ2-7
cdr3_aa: CASVRSPGSYEQYF
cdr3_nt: TGTGCCAGCGTACGATCGCCAGGGTCCTACGAGCAGTACTTC

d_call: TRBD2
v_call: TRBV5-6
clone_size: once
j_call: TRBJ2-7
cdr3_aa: CASSLAGGLAKHEQYF
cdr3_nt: TGTGCCAGCAGCTTGGCGGGGGGACTAGCAAAGCACGAGCAGTACTTC

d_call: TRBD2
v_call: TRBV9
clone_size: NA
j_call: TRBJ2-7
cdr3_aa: CASSPRTSGRSYEQYF
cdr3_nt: TGTGCCAGCAGCCCGAGGACTAGCGGGAGGTCCTACGAGCAGTACTTC

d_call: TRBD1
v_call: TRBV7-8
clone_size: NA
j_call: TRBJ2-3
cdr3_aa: CASSSRQGLPDTQYF
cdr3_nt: TGTGCCAGCAGCTCCCGACAGGGCCTCCCAGATACGCAGTATTTT

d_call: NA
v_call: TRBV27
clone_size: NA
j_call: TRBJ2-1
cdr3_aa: CASSFSRTYNEQFF
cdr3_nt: TGTGCCAGCAGTTTTTCCAGGACCTACAATGAGCAGTTCTTC

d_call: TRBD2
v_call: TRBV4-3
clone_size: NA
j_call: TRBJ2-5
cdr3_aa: CASSQAATSGGALAETQYF
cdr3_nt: TGCGCCAGCAGCCAAGCGGCGACTAGCGGGGGGGCCTTGGCAGAGACCCAGTACTTC

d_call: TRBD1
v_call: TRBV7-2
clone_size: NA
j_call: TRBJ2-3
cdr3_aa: CASSFLRDRGFTDTQYF
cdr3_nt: TGTGCCAGCAGCTTTCTTAGGGACAGGGGTTTCACAGATACGCAGTATTTT

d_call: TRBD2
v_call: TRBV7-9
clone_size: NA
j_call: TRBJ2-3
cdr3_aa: CASSLGGRAGADTQYF
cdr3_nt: TGTGCCAGCAGCTTAGGCGGGAGGGCCGGGGCAGATACGCAGTATTTT